Below, one T cell receptor beta chain is given with its context. As yet, its antigen is unknown. Amplification used 60 Vbeta primers and 13 Jbeta primers. Method: immunoSEQ multiplex PCR; TCRdb's copy keeps in-frame clones and lacks some. The sample shows around 100,000 clones, approximately 79% of them seen only once. V shed 4 bases and J shed 2 bases, with 8 bases lying between them. CDR1 is SGHDN, CDR2 FVKESK, per germline. The CDR3 has 13 residues. The sample belongs to a study of cytomegalovirus exposure and HLA in healthy donors. Study-level results: Overall, 164 TCR beta chains were annotated as cytomegalovirus-associated.

The clonotype was recovered from a woman in her sixties or seventies in good health and CMV-seropositive. V is TRBV14 and J is TRBJ1-2; D not certain. The sample consisted of PBMCs. The CDR3 bases are TGTGCCAGCAGCCCAGATCTGAACTATGGCTACACCTTC. Residues: CASSPDLNYGYTF. Combining the CDR3 with reference TRBV14 and TRBJ1-2 gives the whole variable domain EAGVTQFPSHSVIEKGQTVTLRCDPISGHDNLYWYRRVMGKEIKFLLHFVKESKQDESGMPNNRFLAERTGGTYSTLKVQPAELEDSGVYFCASSPDLNYGYTFGSGTRLTVV.